The clone carrying this T cell receptor beta chain came up a few times. These data come from a study of blood T cells in healthy people across ages. Peripheral blood was drawn, about 9.1 milliliters per donor. Isolated PBMCs totaled at least 6.5 million in each sample. Total RNA was extracted at no less than 5 micrograms per sample. A sample-barcoded 5' primer and a J-beta primer mix were used in a second PCR of about 7 to 12 cycles. TCRdb re-analysed the 5' RACE reads in MiXCR, keeping a single row per CDR3 protein. The data hold hundreds of thousands of distinct CDR3 sequences, with 20% to 25% observed a single time. This sample also belongs to another study, concerning T cells of mothers and their children. According to that study: In each mother, TCR beta CDR3 reads exceeded 9 million; in each child, they numbered approximately 3 million.

This TCR was recovered from a boy younger than 18 in good health. Sequenced sample: blood.

The CDR3 loop is CASSFSGMMGEQYF. The DNA for the CDR3 is TGTGCCAGCAGCTTTAGCGGGATGATGGGCGAGCAGTACTTC. The V call is TRBV7-2, the J call TRBJ2-7, with TRBD2 matching over 8 bases. Germline-derived CDR1 and CDR2 are SGHTA and FQGNSA. J was trimmed by 6 bases and V by 3 bases; bases with no gene match: 7. The CDR3 consists of 14 residues.